The entry below gives a single TCR beta chain sequence along with its context. The antigen it binds to is not known. Qualities for individual bases were not recorded, and no much larger clone is one base off. The sample belongs to a study of T cell responses to AZD1222 COVID-19 vaccine (dated by TCRdb to the early 2020s). Background on the whole study: TCR sequencing was performed for 230 to 250 trial participants, of whom about 200 were given two doses of AZD1222 and approximately 26 were given two doses of MenACWY control vaccine. Trial participants were enrolled by age into subgroups of 18-55, 56-69 and 70-plus years, and around 150, 29 and 61 TCR-sequenced participants, respectively, were included in these subgroups. The full study reports these points: Nearly half of unique spike-specific TCRs reportedly recognized epitopes outside regions mutated in the B.1.351 and B.1.1.7 variants. Only five to seven AZD1222 recipients were SARS-CoV-2 seropositive at baseline, limiting conclusions about previously exposed vaccinees. The vaccine-associated CD4 TCRs covered the entire spike protein, and the dominant responses fell in regions 160-218 and 743-854. Most participants were white British and females outnumbered males, and the authors suggested that clonal diversity may have been underestimated. In the small 56-69-year group, the increase in depth fell short of significance, most likely because of low power. Because no day 14 peak-response samples were available, the repertoires could be characterized only after the peak T cell response. After two AZD1222 doses, spike-specific TCR breadth and depth were significantly higher than at day 0 and than in MenACWY recipients.

The time point label on this specimen signifies: baseline before first vaccination. The treatment or condition label on this specimen signifies: meningococcal conjugate vaccine given as trial control. Vaccinee samples were obtained from the UK trials COV001 and COV002, which included a single-blind randomized controlled phase 2/3 trial of AZD1222 (ChAdOx1 nCoV-19) in healthy adults. For TCRbeta chain sequencing, PBMC samples were collected from trial participants at day 0 and at day 28 after the second dose. The CDR3 regions of human TCRbeta chains were analyzed by immunosequencing. As for the authors' bioinformatics: TCRs in the repertoires were compared against a reference library of SARS-CoV-2-specific TCRs that had been generated with the MIRA antigen-specificity platform. Breadth was defined as the fraction of unique TCRs that were SARS-CoV-2-associated. Depth was defined as the fraction of total T cells that were SARS-CoV-2-associated. Using the MIRA data, each spike-specific TCR was mapped to the spike region that the TCR reacts to and placed in a CD4 or CD8 class. Log10-transformed breadth and depth values were compared by one-way ANOVA with Sidak's multiple comparisons tests. The clones in this table, taken by TCRdb from immuneACCESS, are in-frame only. Not every clone is retained; where verified, under half of the shortfall comes from an unresolved V gene, and the cause of the rest is unknown. Clone size and V and J calls were adopted from that table, with D and trimming inferred from the DNA. The sample has some 120,000 clones on record, 88% of them singletons. Clones ranked in the top ten supply 18% of the sample.

The CDR3 spans 16 residues, from the cysteine through the phenylalanine. The read is trimmed to its CDR3 DNA, 48 bases read in frame from base 1. V trim: 4 bases; J trim: 2 bases; unmatched bases: 8. CDR1 and CDR2 are drawn from the germline V gene: MNHNS, SASEGT. The sequence came from an adult in good health. This chain is built from TRBV6-1 and TRBJ1-3; 7 of the junction bases match TRBD1. The input for sequencing was peripheral blood, taken on day 0 of MenACWY control vaccination. The CDR3 protein: CASSANPTGTGNTIYF. In nucleotides, the sequence is TGTGCCAGCAGTGCTAATCCGACAGGGACTGGAAACACCATATATTTT.